This TCR beta chain emerged from a study of STAT5B mutations in CD4+ large granular lymphocyte leukemia (dated by TCRdb to between 2020 and 2023). General notes on the study: Among the healthy controls, the CDR3 'QG' motif was associated with a particular HLA allele. TCRbeta repertoires of CD4+ T-cell large granular lymphocyte leukemia patients were compared with those of healthy blood donors. Flow cytometry on FACSCanto II or FACSVerse confirmed that purified fractions exceeded 95% purity among lymphocytes. The paper as a whole reports these results and caveats: CD4-sorted patient repertoires appeared more clonal than healthy CD4+ repertoires, and this difference persisted after removing the putative leukemic clones. TRBV06-family usage was enriched among the top patient clones (8/27) compared with healthy controls (2/35). Data were not HLA-matched; higher clonality in CD4+ versus CD8+ T-LGLL could reflect the relatively small sample size. Main leukemic clonotypes were private to each patient, although 20% to 25% of the main leukemic clonotypes were found at low frequency in the non-leukemic repertoires of other patients.

The healthy control group was made up of roughly 34 blood donors, and the Finnish Red Cross blood service supplied their buffy coats. All TCR-sequenced material derived from peripheral blood: patient blood samples and healthy donor buffy coats. Ficoll-Hypaque gradient centrifugation was used to isolate peripheral blood mononuclear cells. CD4+ cells were purified magnetically from the buffy coats of healthy controls. The Gentra Puregene Cell and Tissue kit was used to extract genomic DNA, and a Qubit 2.0 fluorometer was used to measure the amount of genomic DNA. TCRbeta rearrangements were sequenced from genomic DNA using the immunoSEQ assay at survey resolution. In the original analysis: In the TCR sequencing data, the smallest productive clonotype frequency that could be detected was 2.59 x 10-5. Only productive TCRbeta rearrangements, meaning sequences that were complete and in-frame, were kept for the analyses. Sample clonality was computed as Simpson clonality in the immunoSEQ Analyzer version 3.0. Based on frequency, clones were grouped as very rare, small, medium, large (1-20%) or hyperexpanded (>20%). Generation probabilities were estimated with OLGA 1.2.3, V-gene circos plots were generated with VDJtools, specificities were searched for in VDJdb, and CDR3 motifs were identified with GLIPH. Held by TCRdb, this immuneACCESS table contains in-frame sequences only and omits some clones. Under half of the omission traces to an unresolved V gene where checked; the cause of the rest is unknown. The DNA gave D and trimming, while V, J and clone size come from that table. Within this sample are some 30,000 clones, with about 65% of them counted one time only. 1.5% to 2% of the sample belongs to the ten largest clones.

This clone came up a few times. The specificity of this receptor is unknown. It has no much larger one-base neighbor in the sample; base qualities were not kept. The CDR1 and CDR2 encoded by the germline V gene are SGHRS and YFSETQ. V gives up 2 bases and J gives up 3 bases, and the segment between their germline ends measures 13 bases. The CDR3 numbers 15 residues from cysteine through phenylalanine. The retained sequence is limited to the CDR3, 45 bases, with the frame set at the first base. The TCR originated in a human donor in good health. Sequencing was done on a sample of CD4+ T cells from blood buffy coats. Rearrangement joined TRBV5-1 to TRBJ2-3, with TRBD1 tentatively as D gene (6 bases match). CDR3 reads: CASSLMGAGTDTQYF. The sequence in DNA is TGCGCCAGCAGCTTAATGGGGGCAGGTACAGATACGCAGTATTTT.